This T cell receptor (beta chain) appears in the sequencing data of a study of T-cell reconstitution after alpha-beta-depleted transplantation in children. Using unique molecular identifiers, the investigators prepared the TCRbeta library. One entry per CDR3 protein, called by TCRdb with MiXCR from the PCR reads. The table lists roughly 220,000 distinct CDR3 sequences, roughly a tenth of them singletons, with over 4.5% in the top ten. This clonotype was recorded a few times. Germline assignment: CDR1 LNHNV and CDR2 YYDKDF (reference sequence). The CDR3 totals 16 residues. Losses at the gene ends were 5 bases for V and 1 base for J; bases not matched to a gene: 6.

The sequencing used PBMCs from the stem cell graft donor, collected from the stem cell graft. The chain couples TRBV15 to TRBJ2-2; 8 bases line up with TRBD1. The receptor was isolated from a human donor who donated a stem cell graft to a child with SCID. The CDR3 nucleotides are TGTGCCACCAGCGGTCACAGGGGGAAGAACACCGGGGAGCTGTTTTTT. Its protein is CATSGHRGKNTGELFF.